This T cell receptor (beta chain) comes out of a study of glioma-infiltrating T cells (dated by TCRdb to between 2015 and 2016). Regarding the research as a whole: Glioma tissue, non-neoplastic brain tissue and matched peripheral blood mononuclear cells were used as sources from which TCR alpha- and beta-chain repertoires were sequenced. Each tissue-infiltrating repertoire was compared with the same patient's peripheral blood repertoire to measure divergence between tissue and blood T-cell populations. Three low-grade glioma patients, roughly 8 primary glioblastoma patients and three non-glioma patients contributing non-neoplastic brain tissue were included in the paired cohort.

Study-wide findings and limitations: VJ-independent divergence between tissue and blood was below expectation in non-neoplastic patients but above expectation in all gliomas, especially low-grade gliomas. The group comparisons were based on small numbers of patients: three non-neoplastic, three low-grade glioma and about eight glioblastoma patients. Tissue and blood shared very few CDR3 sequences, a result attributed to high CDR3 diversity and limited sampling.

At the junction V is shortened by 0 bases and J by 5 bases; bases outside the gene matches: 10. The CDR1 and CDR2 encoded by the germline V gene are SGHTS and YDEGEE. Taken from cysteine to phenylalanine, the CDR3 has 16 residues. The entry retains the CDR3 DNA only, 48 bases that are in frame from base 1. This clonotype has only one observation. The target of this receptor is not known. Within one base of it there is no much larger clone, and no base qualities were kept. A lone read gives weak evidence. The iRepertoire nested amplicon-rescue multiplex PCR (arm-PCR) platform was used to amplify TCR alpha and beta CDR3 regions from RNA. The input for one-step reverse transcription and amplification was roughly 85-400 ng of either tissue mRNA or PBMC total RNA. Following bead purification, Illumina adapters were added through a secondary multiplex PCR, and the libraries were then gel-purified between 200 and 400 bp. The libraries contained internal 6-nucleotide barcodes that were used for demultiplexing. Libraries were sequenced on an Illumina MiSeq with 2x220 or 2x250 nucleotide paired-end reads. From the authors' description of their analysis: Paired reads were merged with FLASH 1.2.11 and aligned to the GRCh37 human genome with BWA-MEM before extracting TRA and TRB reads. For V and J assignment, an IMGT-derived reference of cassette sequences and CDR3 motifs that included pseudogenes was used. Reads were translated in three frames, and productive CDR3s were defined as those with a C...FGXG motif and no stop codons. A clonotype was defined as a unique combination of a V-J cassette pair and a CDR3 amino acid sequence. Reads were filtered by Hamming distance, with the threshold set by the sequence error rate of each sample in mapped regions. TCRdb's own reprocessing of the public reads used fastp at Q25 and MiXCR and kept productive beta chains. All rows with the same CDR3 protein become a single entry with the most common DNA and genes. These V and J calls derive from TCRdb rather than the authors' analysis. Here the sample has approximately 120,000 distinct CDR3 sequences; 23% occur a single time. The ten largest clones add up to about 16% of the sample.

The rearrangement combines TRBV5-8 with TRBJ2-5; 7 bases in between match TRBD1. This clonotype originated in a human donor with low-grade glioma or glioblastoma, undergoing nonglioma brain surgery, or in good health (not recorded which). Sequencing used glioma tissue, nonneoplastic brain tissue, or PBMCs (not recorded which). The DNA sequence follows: TGTGCCAGCAGCTTGGGGGACAGTGGCGAAGGGGAGACCCAGTACTTC. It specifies CASSLGDSGEGETQYF.